These 3 T cell receptor beta chains were sequenced from one sample in a study of T-cell reconstitution after alpha-beta-depleted transplantation in children. TCRbeta library preparation incorporated unique molecular identifiers. TCRdb recomputed calls from the PCR reads with MiXCR, one row per CDR3 protein. The sample records fewer than 250,000 distinct CDR3 sequences, roughly 8.2% being singletons. The material sequenced was PBMCs, mostly from graft donor cells, taken 180 days after TCRalphabeta/CD19-depleted stem cell transplant. These receptors came from a male patient under 18 who had a stem cell transplant for acute lymphoblastic leukemia, so the T cells may come from the graft donor.

This clonotype was recorded at least ten times. This chain links TRBV7-2 with TRBJ2-3, with TRBD1 identical over 10 bases. The CDR3 loop spans 14 amino acids. From germline, CDR1 is SGHTA and CDR2 FQGNSA. The ends lost 3 bases at V and 6 bases at J; junction bases unmatched: 3. Here the CDR3 reads CASSFDRGRDTQYF. DNA for the CDR3: TGTGCCAGCAGCTTCGACAGGGGGCGGGATACGCAGTATTTT.

Concerning this clonotype itself: Since a much larger clone is just one base distant, this may be a read error. The genes are TRBV6-4 and TRBJ2-2; D uncertain. The CDR3 runs to 13 residues. Germline V gene data show CDR1 as MRHNA and CDR2 as SNTAGT. Here the CDR3 DNA reads TGTGCCAGCAGTGAAGGGAACACCCGGGAGCTGTTTTTT. Protein product: CASSEGNTRELFF.

This clonotype was seen at least ten times. This chain uses TRBV20-1 with TRBJ2-2; perhaps TRBD1 as D (5 bases). Germline V gene lookup returns CDR1 DFQATT and CDR2 SNEGSKA (reference sequence). V was clipped by 5 bases and J by 6 bases, with 13 bases between them. CDR3 length equals 13 residues. DNA for the CDR3: TGCAGTGCTGGCAGGGATGGGGCCGGGGAGCTGTTTTTT. Its translation: CSAGRDGAGELFF.